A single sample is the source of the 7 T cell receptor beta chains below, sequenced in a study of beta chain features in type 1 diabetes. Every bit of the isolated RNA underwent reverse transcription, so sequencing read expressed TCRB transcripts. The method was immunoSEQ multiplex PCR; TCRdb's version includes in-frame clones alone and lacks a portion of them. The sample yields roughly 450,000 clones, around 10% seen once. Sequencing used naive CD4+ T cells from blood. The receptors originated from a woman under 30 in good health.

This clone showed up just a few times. In nucleotides, the CDR3 is TGTGCCAGCAGCGTAAGTCCGGGGGGCACAGATACGCAGTATTTT. It encodes CASSVSPGGTDTQYF. The V gene is TRBV9, the J gene TRBJ2-3; possibly TRBD2 for D (6 bases). CDR1 is SGDLS, CDR2 YYNGEE, per germline. The ends were cut back, 1 base at V and 1 base at J, with 10 bases in the middle. The CDR3 is 15 amino acids.

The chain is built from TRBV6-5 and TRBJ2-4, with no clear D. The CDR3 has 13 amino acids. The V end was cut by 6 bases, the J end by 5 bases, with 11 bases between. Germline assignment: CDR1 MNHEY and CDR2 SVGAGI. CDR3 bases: TGTGCCAGCAGCCCCCTTTCCCAAAACATTCAGTACTTC. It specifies CASSPLSQNIQYF.

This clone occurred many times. The CDR3 nucleotides read TGTGCCACCAGCAGAGTGGGGGCGGATACGCAGTATTTT. This translates into CATSRVGADTQYF. This chain connects TRBV15 to TRBJ2-3, with D possibly matching TRBD1 (6 bases). This CDR3 has 13 residues. Germline loops: CDR1 LNHNV, CDR2 YYDKDF (reference sequence). V lost 1 base, J lost 6 bases, and 8 bases lay in between.

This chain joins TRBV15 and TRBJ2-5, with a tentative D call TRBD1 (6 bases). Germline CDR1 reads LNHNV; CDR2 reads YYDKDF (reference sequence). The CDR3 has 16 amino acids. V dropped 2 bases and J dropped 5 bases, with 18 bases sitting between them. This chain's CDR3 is CATSRPNRELMETQYF. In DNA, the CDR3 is TGTGCCACCAGCAGACCGAACAGGGAACTGATGGAGACCCAGTACTTC. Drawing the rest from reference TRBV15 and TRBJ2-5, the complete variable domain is DAMVIQNPRYQVTQFGKPVTLSCSQTLNHNVMYWYQQKSSQAPKLLFHYYDKDFNNEADTPDNFQSRRPNTSFCFLDIRSPGLGDTAMYLCATSRPNRELMETQYFGPGTRLLVL.

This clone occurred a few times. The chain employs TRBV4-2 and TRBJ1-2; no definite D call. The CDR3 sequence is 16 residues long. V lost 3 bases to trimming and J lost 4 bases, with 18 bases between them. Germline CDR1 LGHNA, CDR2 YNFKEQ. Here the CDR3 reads CASSQKTAGSGYGYTF. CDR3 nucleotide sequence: TGTGCCAGCAGCCAGAAAACCGCAGGTTCGGGCTATGGCTACACCTTC.

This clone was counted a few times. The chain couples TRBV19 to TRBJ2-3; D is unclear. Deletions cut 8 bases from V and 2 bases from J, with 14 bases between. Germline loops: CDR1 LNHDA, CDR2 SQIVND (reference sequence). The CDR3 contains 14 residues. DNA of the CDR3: TGTGCCAGTGCTACCGGATTCATCACAGATACGCAGTATTTT. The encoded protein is CASATGFITDTQYF.

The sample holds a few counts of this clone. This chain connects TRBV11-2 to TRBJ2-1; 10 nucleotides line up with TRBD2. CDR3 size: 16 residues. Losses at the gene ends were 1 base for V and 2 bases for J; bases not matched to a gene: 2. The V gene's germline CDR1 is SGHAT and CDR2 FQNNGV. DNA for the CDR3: TGTGCCAGCAGCTTAGTTAGCGGGGGGCCCTACAATGAGCAGTTCTTC. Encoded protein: CASSLVSGGPYNEQFF.